These T cell receptor beta chains were read from a single sample in a study of cytomegalovirus exposure and HLA in healthy donors. Sequencing used immunoSEQ multiplex PCR; TCRdb keeps in-frame clones, though not all of them. The data contain about 120,000 clones, around 90% of them singletons. What was sequenced was PBMCs. These receptors were taken from a woman under 30 in good health and CMV-seronegative. Both conserved end residues are part of each CDR3.

CASISGSKQFF,TRBJ2-1,TRBV5-1
CASRGQGMSSNQPQHF,TRBJ1-5,TRBV6-6
CASSPGQGVNEQFF,TRBJ2-1,TRBV7-3
CASFADRAKGYTF,TRBJ1-2,TRBV28
CASRGTGQGGRSYGYTF,TRBJ1-2,TRBV11-2
CASSLRRGYGGELFF,TRBJ2-2,TRBV6-5
CASSIQAYTEAFF,TRBJ1-1,TRBV7-3
CASSPYRGLDTQYF,TRBJ2-3,TRBV7-9
CASSRLAGTNEQFF,TRBJ2-1,TRBV5-8
CASSLGGRAGKLFF,TRBJ2-2,TRBV28
CASSLLGRGGSTYEQYF,TRBJ2-7,TRBV27
CASSLSLGGSGDEQYF,TRBJ2-7,TRBV7-9
CASSQDRGTYEQYF,TRBJ2-7,TRBV23-1
CASSEHRGGLTGELFF,TRBJ2-2,TRBV2
CAWTGQGVSIEQYF,TRBJ2-7,TRBV30
CASSDAGGISYGYTF,TRBJ1-2,TRBV6-1
CASSPLDRDTGELFF,TRBJ2-2,TRBV28
CAISEGEDQPQHF,TRBJ1-5,TRBV10-3
CASSSPSLAGTTDTQYF,TRBJ2-3,TRBV7-3
CASRPPGGGQSLAEQYF,TRBJ2-7,TRBV5-6
CSLRDSEQFF,TRBJ2-1,TRBV29-1
CASSLPRTSGAYEQYF,TRBJ2-7,TRBV27
CASSQGEAYNEQFF,TRBJ2-1,TRBV4-3
CASSIGPGLAGQQFF,TRBJ2-1,TRBV19
CASSYSTGLQETQYF,TRBJ2-5,TRBV6-5
CASSSPSSNQPQHF,TRBJ1-5,TRBV6-6
CASSIGLAGGYNEQFF,TRBJ2-1,TRBV19
CASSPSGVTDTQYF,TRBJ2-3,TRBV5-4
CASSLDGVRNQPQHF,TRBJ1-5,TRBV5-8
CASSVVSMRSTDTQYF,TRBJ2-3,TRBV9
CASSRGLGENQPQHF,TRBJ1-5,TRBV11-2
CASSLDRLNTEAFF,TRBJ1-1,TRBV5-4
CASSPFGGPRNEKLFF,TRBJ1-4,TRBV5-1
CAWGTGLIRGEAFF,TRBJ1-1,TRBV6-5
CASSFQQGREQYF,TRBJ2-7,TRBV5-1
CASSLGTVSSGNTIYF,TRBJ1-3,TRBV7-6
CASSCGLAGPKPRRPRTVQYF,TRBJ2-7,TRBV12-1
CAWSRSPGATEAFF,TRBJ1-1,TRBV30